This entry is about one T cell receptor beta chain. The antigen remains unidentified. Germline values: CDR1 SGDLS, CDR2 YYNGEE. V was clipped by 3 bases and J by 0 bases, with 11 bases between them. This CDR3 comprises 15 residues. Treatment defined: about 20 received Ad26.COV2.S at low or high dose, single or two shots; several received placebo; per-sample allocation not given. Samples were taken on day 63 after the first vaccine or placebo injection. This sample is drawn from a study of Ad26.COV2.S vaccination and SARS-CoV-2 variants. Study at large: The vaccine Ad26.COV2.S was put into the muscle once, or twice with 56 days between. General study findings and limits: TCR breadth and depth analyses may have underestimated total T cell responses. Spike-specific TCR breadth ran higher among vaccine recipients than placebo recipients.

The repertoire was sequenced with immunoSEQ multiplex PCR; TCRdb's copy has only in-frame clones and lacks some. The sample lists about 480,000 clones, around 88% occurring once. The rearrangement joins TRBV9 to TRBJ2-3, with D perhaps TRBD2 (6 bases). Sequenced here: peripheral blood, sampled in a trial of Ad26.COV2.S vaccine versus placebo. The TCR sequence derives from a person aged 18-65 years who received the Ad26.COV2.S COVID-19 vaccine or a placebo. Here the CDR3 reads CASSAAGTSTDTQYF. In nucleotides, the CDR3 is TGTGCCAGCAGCGCCGCCGGGACTAGCACAGATACGCAGTATTTT.